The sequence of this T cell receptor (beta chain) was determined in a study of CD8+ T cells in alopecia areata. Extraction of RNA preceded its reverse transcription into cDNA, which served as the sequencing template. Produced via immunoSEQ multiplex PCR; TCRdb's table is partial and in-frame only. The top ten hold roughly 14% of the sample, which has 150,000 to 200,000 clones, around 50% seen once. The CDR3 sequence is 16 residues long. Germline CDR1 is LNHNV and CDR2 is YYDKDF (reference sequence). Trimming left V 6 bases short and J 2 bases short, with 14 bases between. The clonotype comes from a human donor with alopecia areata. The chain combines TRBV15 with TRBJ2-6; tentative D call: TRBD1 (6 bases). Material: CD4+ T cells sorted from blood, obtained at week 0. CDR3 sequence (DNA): TGTGCCACCAGTGACAGGAAACGGACTGGGGCCAACGTCCTGACTTTC. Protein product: CATSDRKRTGANVLTF.